This T cell receptor (beta chain) was sequenced during a study of identifying expanded T cells in peripheral blood. Healthy donors had no documented immune events, such as infections, while sampled. The CDR3 contains 11 residues. V gave up 5 bases and J gave up 14 bases, with 10 bases separating them. The germline V gene has CDR1 MGHDK and CDR2 SYGVNS. General study findings and limits: Differentially abundant clones: about 1.1 between replicates, around 17 at around 2 weeks, 19 to 20 at four. Two-week clone count variance significantly increased as total template count grew.

Of note for this clone: Its target is not known.

Produced via immunoSEQ multiplex PCR; TCRdb's table is partial and in-frame only. The sample includes approximately 85,000 clones, 88% of them seen just once. This receptor was identified in a person between 18 and 75 years old in good health. This rearrangement joins TRBV25-1 to TRBJ1-6; D unclear. The sequencing sample was made of blood. This chain's CDR3 is CASSPGRALHF. The CDR3 nucleotides are TGTGCCAGCAGTCCAGGCCGGGCCCTCCACTTT.